A selection of T cell receptor beta chains follows, all from one sample in a study of CD8 T cells in ankylosing spondylitis. TCRdb passed the 5' RACE reads through MiXCR, listing each CDR3 protein once. The sample lists 210,000 or so distinct CDR3 sequences, less than 9.5% occurring once. Sequencing was carried out using blood, either unsorted or a sorted T cell fraction (not recorded which). Receptors were obtained from a female donor with ankylosing spondylitis or in good health (not recorded which). CDR3s include the opening cysteine and the closing phenylalanine or tryptophan. A D gene is named only where the DNA matches it firmly. Expanded clones are given a class, and other clones once, few, many or no size at all.

size,J,V,D,DNA,CDR3
many,TRBJ2-6,TRBV14,.,TGTGCCAGCAGCCAAGATCTGGGGTCATCTGGGGCCAACGTCCTGACTTTC,CASSQDLGSSGANVLTF
many,TRBJ2-5,TRBV7-9,.,TGTGCCAGCAGCCTCCGGGACACGGAAGAGACCCAGTACTTC,CASSLRDTEETQYF
.,TRBJ2-5,TRBV7-2,.,TGTGCCAGCAGCCAACTAGCGACCCAGTACTTC,CASSQLATQYF
many,TRBJ1-2,TRBV29-1,.,TGCAGCGTTGAACTTTGGCAGGATGTTGGCTACACCTTC,CSVELWQDVGYTF
many,TRBJ1-2,TRBV7-2,TRBD1,TGTGCCAGCAGCTTCCACCGGGACAGGGTTCATGGCTACACCTTC,CASSFHRDRVHGYTF
many,TRBJ2-5,TRBV10-3,.,TGTGCCATCGGTTCTCAGGGAGGTTACCAGTACTTC,CAIGSQGGYQYF
many,TRBJ2-7,TRBV23-1,TRBD1,TGCGCCAGCAGTCACCAAGGGACAGGGTGGCCCCGGGACACCGAGCAGTACTTC,CASSHQGTGWPRDTEQYF
few,TRBJ2-2,TRBV7-9,.,TGTGCCAGCAGCCCAAGGTTATCGAACACCGGGGAGCTGTTTTTT,CASSPRLSNTGELFF
many,TRBJ1-6,TRBV5-1,TRBD1,TGCGCCAGCAGCTTTGACAGGGACGTAAATTCACCCCTCCACTTT,CASSFDRDVNSPLHF
many,TRBJ1-1,TRBV6-6,.,TGTGCCAGCACGGGGACGAACACTGAAGCTTTCTTT,CASTGTNTEAFF
.,TRBJ2-1,TRBV20-1,TRBD1,TGCAGTTCTACTCCCGGGACAGGGGTAAATGAGCAGTTCTTC,CSSTPGTGVNEQFF
many,TRBJ2-7,TRBV12-3/TRBV12-4,.,TGTGCCAGCAGTTTGACCTCCTACGAGCAGTACTTC,CASSLTSYEQYF
many,TRBJ2-1,TRBV7-2,.,TGTGCCAGCAGCTTAGCGAGCGCCTTCTACAATGAGCAGTTCTTC,CASSLASAFYNEQFF
.,TRBJ2-2,TRBV19,.,TGTGCCAGTAAGGCCGGGGAGCTGTTTTTT,CASKAGELFF
many,TRBJ2-7,TRBV12-3/TRBV12-4,TRBD2,TGTGCCAGCAGTTTAGGTAGCGGGAGAAGGTACGAGCAGTACTTC,CASSLGSGRRYEQYF
many,TRBJ1-3,TRBV28,.,TGTGCCAGCAGTACAGGACACTTCTCTAGAAACACCATATATTTT,CASSTGHFSRNTIYF
many,TRBJ2-3,TRBV5-1,TRBD1,TGCGCCAGCAGTTGGGACAGGGCTGCAGATACGCAGTATTTT,CASSWDRAADTQYF
few,TRBJ2-3,TRBV18,TRBD2,TGTGCCAGCTCACCTCAGCTAGCGGAGTTCACAGATACGCAGTATTTT,CASSPQLAEFTDTQYF
.,TRBJ1-6,TRBV5-1,.,TGCGCCAGCAGCTCGGGGGTGGGGAATTCACCCCTCCACTTT,CASSSGVGNSPLHF
many,TRBJ2-1,TRBV24-1,.,TGTGCCACCAGTGATTCTCTAGCCACAGATTACAATGAGCAGTTCTTC,CATSDSLATDYNEQFF
many,TRBJ2-1,TRBV15,TRBD1,TGTGCCACCGGCCCGCCGGGACAGGATATCAATGAGCAGTTCTTC,CATGPPGQDINEQFF
few,TRBJ1-1,TRBV6-1,.,TGTGCCAGCAGATTGGCCGGGGGCCCTGAAGCTTTCTTT,CASRLAGGPEAFF
many,TRBJ2-2,TRBV12-3/TRBV12-4,.,TGTGCCAGCAGTCCCCCACATGGCACCGGGGAGCTGTTTTTT,CASSPPHGTGELFF
.,TRBJ1-1,TRBV28,.,TGTGCCGGCAGTTCAGGGCTGAACACTGAAGCTTTCTTT,CAGSSGLNTEAFF
many,TRBJ2-7,TRBV29-1,.,TGCAGCGTTGTGGAGACCCTCTCCTACGAGCAGTACTTC,CSVVETLSYEQYF
many,TRBJ1-1,TRBV5-1,.,TGCGCCAGCAGCTTAGAGCCGTCCACTGAAGCTTTCTTT,CASSLEPSTEAFF
many,TRBJ2-7,TRBV6-2/TRBV6-3,TRBD1,TGTGCCAGCAGTTACATGGGGACAGCCTCCTACGAGCAGTACTTC,CASSYMGTASYEQYF
many,TRBJ2-4,TRBV29-1,.,TGCAGCGTTCAAAAACAGACTAATAAAAACATTCAGTACTTC,CSVQKQTNKNIQYF
.,TRBJ1-1,TRBV18,.,TGTGCCAGCTCACAGAGGAAGAACACTGAAGCTTTCTTT,CASSQRKNTEAFF
many,TRBJ2-7,TRBV29-1,.,TGCAGCGTTGCCGGGACTGCCTCCTACGAGCAGTACTTC,CSVAGTASYEQYF
many,TRBJ2-1,TRBV5-1,TRBD2,TGCGCCAGCAGCCTTTTTGGTAGCGGGAGTTTAAACTCCTACAATGAGCAGTTCTTC,CASSLFGSGSLNSYNEQFF
many,TRBJ1-3,TRBV2,.,TGTGCCAGTTCAAGCCGTGGGGCAGGGCAGCTCTCTGGAAACACCATATATTTT,CASSSRGAGQLSGNTIYF
many,TRBJ1-1,TRBV28,TRBD1,TGTGCCAGCAGTTTGCCGCCAGGGGGGGGGAACACTGAAGCTTTCTTT,CASSLPPGGGNTEAFF
.,TRBJ1-1,TRBV7-2,TRBD1,TGTGCCGGCAGCCGGACAGGGGGGAACACTGAAGCTTTCTTT,CAGSRTGGNTEAFF
many,TRBJ2-7,TRBV7-8,.,TGTGCCAGCAGCTTCTCTAGGGAGGACGAGCAGTACTTC,CASSFSREDEQYF